This T cell receptor beta chain was sequenced during a study of T-cell memory formation after mild COVID-19. TCRdb fed the 5' RACE reads into MiXCR, producing one record per CDR3 protein. The table shows roughly 220,000 distinct CDR3 sequences, with 9.5% occurring only once. Study results and limitations: Detection of some responders pre-infection suggested pre-existing cross-reactive memory T cells participated.

This clonotype was counted between two and nine times. Antigen unknown. The CDR3 consists of 15 residues. V was pared by 4 bases and J by 11 bases, with 23 bases between. The V call is TRBV12-3 or TRBV12-4, the J call TRBJ1-1; D is possibly TRBD1 (6 bases). The TCR comes from a young man who had mild COVID-19 (a few samples of this study predate the infection). Cell type and time point are not known. The sample consisted of PBMCs or a T cell subset sorted from them (not recorded which). The CDR3 here is CASSSGTSGYTKAFF. CDR3 nucleotide sequence: TGTGCCAGCAGTTCCGGGACATCCGGATATACTAAGGCTTTCTTT.